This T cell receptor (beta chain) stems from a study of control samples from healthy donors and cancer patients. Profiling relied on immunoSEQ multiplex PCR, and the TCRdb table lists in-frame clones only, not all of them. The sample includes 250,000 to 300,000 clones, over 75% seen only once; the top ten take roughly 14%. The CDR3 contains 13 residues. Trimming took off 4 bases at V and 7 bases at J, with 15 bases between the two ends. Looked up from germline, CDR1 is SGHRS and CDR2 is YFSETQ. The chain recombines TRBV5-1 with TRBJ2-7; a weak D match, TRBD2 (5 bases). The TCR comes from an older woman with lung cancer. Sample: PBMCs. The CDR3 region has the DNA TGCGCCAGCAGCATTCCACTAGTGGGGGAGCAGTACTTC. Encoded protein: CASSIPLVGEQYF. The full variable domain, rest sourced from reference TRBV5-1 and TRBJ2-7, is KAGVTQTPRYLIKTRGQQVTLSCSPISGHRSVSWYQQTPGQGLQFLFEYFSETQRNKGNFPGRFSGRQFSNSRSEMNVSTLELGDSALYLCASSIPLVGEQYFGPGTRLTVT.